These T cell receptor beta chains were read from a single sample in a study of control samples from healthy donors and cancer patients. Method: immunoSEQ multiplex PCR; TCRdb's copy keeps in-frame clones and lacks some. The table lists 74,000 or so clones, about nine tenths of them singletons. The material sequenced was blood. These receptors all stem from a man aged 50 or older in good health. Both conserved end residues are part of each CDR3. D genes are given only for firm matches. A row's size may be missing; if present it is once, few, many or a size class.

CDR3 length	clone size	D gene	V gene	J gene	CDR3 DNA	CDR3 protein
15	.	.	TRBV3-1/TRBV3-2	TRBJ2-5	TGTGCCAGCAGCCCTAGCTCGGGGCGCGAAGAGACCCAGTACTTC	CASSPSSGREETQYF
14	.	.	TRBV29-1	TRBJ1-5	TGCAGCGTTTGGGGGGGCGGGCGCAATCAGCCCCAGCATTTT	CSVWGGGRNQPQHF
14	.	.	TRBV5-3	TRBJ2-7	TGTGCCAGAAGCTTGGGGCAGGGTTCCTACGAGCAGTACTTC	CARSLGQGSYEQYF
14	.	.	TRBV6-1	TRBJ1-2	TGTGCCAGCAGTGAATTTCAGGGCTACTATGGCTACACCTTC	CASSEFQGYYGYTF
17	.	TRBD2	TRBV19	TRBJ2-2	TGTGCCAGTAGTATAGAGATCGGGGGGTCTTACACCGGGGAGCTGTTTTTT	CASSIEIGGSYTGELFF
15	.	.	TRBV18	TRBJ1-2	TGTGCCAGCTCACCAACGGGAGGCCCGAACTATGGCTACACCTTC	CASSPTGGPNYGYTF
14	.	.	TRBV9	TRBJ1-1	TGTGCCAGCAGCGTAGGGTCCGGTCGAACTGAAGCTTTCTTT	CASSVGSGRTEAFF
20	.	.	TRBV5-1	TRBJ1-3	TGCGCCAGCAGCTTGTCCGTTTCATCCCACTCACGAACCTCTGGAAACACCATATATTTT	CASSLSVSSHSRTSGNTIYF
15	.	TRBD2	TRBV6-5	TRBJ2-7	TGTGCCAGCAGGAGGACGGTAGCGGGGGGAAGTGAGCAGTACTTC	CASRRTVAGGSEQYF
11	.	.	TRBV20-1	TRBJ2-1	TGCAGTGCGAGAAACAACAATGAGCAGTTCTTC	CSARNNNEQFF
15	.	TRBD1	TRBV18	TRBJ2-2	TGTGCCAGCTCACGCAGGACAGGGGACACCGGGGAGCTGTTTTTT	CASSRRTGDTGELFF
15	.	.	TRBV7-2	TRBJ2-1	TGTGCCAGCGGGCTAAGCGGGCTTTACGGCAATGAGCAGTTCTTC	CASGLSGLYGNEQFF
16	.	TRBD1	TRBV19	TRBJ2-5	TGTGCCAGTAGTTCCTGGGACAGGGTTTTTGGAGAGACCCAGTACTTC	CASSSWDRVFGETQYF
13	.	.	TRBV4-3	TRBJ2-2	TGCGCCAGCAGCAGAGGGATCCCCGGGGAGCTGTTTTTT	CASSRGIPGELFF
18	.	TRBD2	TRBV7-2	TRBJ2-7	TGTGCCAGCAGCCCTAGGACTAGCCGAAGTGGGCCACCTTACGAGCAGTACTTC	CASSPRTSRSGPPYEQYF
14	.	.	TRBV7-9	TRBJ2-6	TGTGCCACTGACGCTCTCCAGCGGGCCAACGTCCTGACTTTC	CATDALQRANVLTF
19	.	TRBD2	TRBV4-2	TRBJ2-7	TGTGCCAGCAGCCAAGATGCTCCCCGGACTAGCGGGGGGTTATACGAGCAGTACTTC	CASSQDAPRTSGGLYEQYF
16	.	TRBD1	TRBV4-1	TRBJ1-2	TGCGCCAGCAGCCAACCGACAGGGGGACTTAACTATGGCTACACCTTC	CASSQPTGGLNYGYTF
14	.	.	TRBV18	TRBJ2-7	TGTGCCAGCTCACCACCGGGCCCTCGGGACGAGCAGTACTTC	CASSPPGPRDEQYF
16	.	.	TRBV3-1/TRBV3-2	TRBJ1-4	TGTGCCAGCAGCCGAGATGACAGGAAATCTAATGAAAAACTGTTTTTT	CASSRDDRKSNEKLFF
14	.	TRBD1	TRBV27	TRBJ2-7	TGTGCCAGCAGTTACGGGACAGCTAAGTACGAGCAGTACTTC	CASSYGTAKYEQYF
13	once	.	TRBV6-1	TRBJ2-3	TGTGCCAGCAGTGAAGTGGGTCGGGATACGCAGTATTTT	CASSEVGRDTQYF
14	.	.	TRBV3-1/TRBV3-2	TRBJ1-2	TGTGCCAGCAGCCAAGATATAGGCCAGGGCGGCTACACCTTC	CASSQDIGQGGYTF
15	.	TRBD1	TRBV5-5	TRBJ2-3	TGTGCCAGCAGCTTGGGACAGGGGCCCACAGATACGCAGTATTTT	CASSLGQGPTDTQYF
13	.	TRBD2	TRBV10-3	TRBJ2-7	TGTGCCATCAGTAGCGGGGAGTCCTACGAGCAGTACTTC	CAISSGESYEQYF
11	.	.	TRBV7-9	TRBJ1-4	TGTGCCAGCAGCTTAAGTGAAAAACTGTTTTTT	CASSLSEKLFF
16	.	.	TRBV6-6	TRBJ2-5	TGTGCCAGCAGTCTTCACGGCAGAGGATACCAAGAGACCCAGTACTTC	CASSLHGRGYQETQYF
10	.	.	TRBV20-1	TRBJ1-1	TGCAGTGCTATTAGCACTGAAGCTTTCTTT	CSAISTEAFF
13	.	.	TRBV24-1	TRBJ2-2	TGTGCCACCAGTGACATCTACACCGGGGAGCTGTTTTTT	CATSDIYTGELFF
16	.	TRBD1	TRBV11-2	TRBJ2-7	TGTGCCAGCAGCCCCTTGACAGGGAAGGTTTCCTACGAGCAGTACTTC	CASSPLTGKVSYEQYF
16	.	.	TRBV30	TRBJ1-5	TGTGCCTGGAGTGTATGGACAGAGAATAGCAATCAGCCCCAGCATTTT	CAWSVWTENSNQPQHF
15	.	TRBD2	TRBV30	TRBJ2-3	TGTGCCTGGAGTCCGACTAGCGGGGGGGCAGGTACGCAGTATTTT	CAWSPTSGGAGTQYF
15	.	TRBD2	TRBV4-2	TRBJ2-5	TGTGCCAGCAGCCAAGATCGGGACGGGGGGTGGACCCAGTACTTC	CASSQDRDGGWTQYF
14	.	TRBD1	TRBV11-2	TRBJ1-5	TGTGCCAGCAGCCCCACAGGGGGCAATCAGCCCCAGCATTTT	CASSPTGGNQPQHF
13	.	.	TRBV12-3/TRBV12-4	TRBJ2-6	TGTGCCAGCAGTGGCACCTGGGCCAACGTCCTGACTTTC	CASSGTWANVLTF
14	.	.	TRBV19	TRBJ1-5	TGTGCCAGTTACCTCCGGGGGGCGAATCAGCCCCAGCATTTT	CASYLRGANQPQHF
14	.	.	TRBV5-8	TRBJ1-1	TGTGCCAGCAGGGAGAACCTGTGGGACACTGAAGCTTTCTTT	CASRENLWDTEAFF
14	.	.	TRBV11-2	TRBJ2-3	TGTGCCAGCAGCTTAGATTATGGAGCGGGTACGCAGTATTTT	CASSLDYGAGTQYF
13	.	TRBD1	TRBV30	TRBJ1-1	TGTGCCTGGAGTGGGACAGGGAACACTGAAGCTTTCTTT	CAWSGTGNTEAFF
15	few	.	TRBV19	TRBJ1-1	TGTGCCAGTATAAGATCACAGCTCATGAACACTGAAGCTTTCTTT	CASIRSQLMNTEAFF
15	.	.	TRBV6-6	TRBJ1-3	TGTGCCAGCAGTTACGGGCCAGCCTCTGGAAACACCATATATTTT	CASSYGPASGNTIYF
15	few	.	TRBV2	TRBJ1-4	TGTGCCAGCACCCGTCTCAGCAGGGGAAATGAAAAACTGTTTTTT	CASTRLSRGNEKLFF
15	once	.	TRBV7-2	TRBJ2-1	TGTGCCAGCAGCTTAGCCGCGGGGAACAACAATGAGCAGTTCTTC	CASSLAAGNNNEQFF
11	.	.	TRBV12-3/TRBV12-4	TRBJ1-1	TGTGCCAGCCTCGGGAACACTGAAGCTTTCTTT	CASLGNTEAFF
15	.	TRBD1	TRBV6-6	TRBJ2-2	TGTGCCAGCAGTTATCGACAGGGGGGAACCGGGGAGCTGTTTTTT	CASSYRQGGTGELFF
10	.	TRBD1	TRBV30	TRBJ1-1	TGTGCCTCACAGGGGATCGAAGCTTTCTTT	CASQGIEAFF
16	.	.	TRBV24-1	TRBJ2-2	TGTGCCACCAGTGACCCCGGATCGGGGGCAACCGGGGAGCTGTTTTTT	CATSDPGSGATGELFF
14	.	.	TRBV29-1	TRBJ1-2	TGCAGCATTCGGGGGGGGGTGTCTACCTATGGCTACACCTTC	CSIRGGVSTYGYTF
16	.	TRBD1	TRBV19	TRBJ2-5	TGTGCCAGTAGTCCCCGGGACAGGGGATGGGTAGAGACCCAGTACTTC	CASSPRDRGWVETQYF
13	once	.	TRBV5-1	TRBJ1-2	TGCGCCAGCAGCTTGACACAGGTTTATGGCTACACCTTC	CASSLTQVYGYTF
15	.	TRBD1	TRBV6-5	TRBJ1-1	TGTGCCAGCAATAGCTTCGGGACAGGGAACACTGAAGCTTTCTTT	CASNSFGTGNTEAFF
16	few	.	TRBV18	TRBJ2-7	TGTGCCAGCTCACCACCTTCTCTCGGGGCCCTGGGCGAGCAGTACTTC	CASSPPSLGALGEQYF
15	.	.	TRBV30	TRBJ1-1	TGTGCCTGGAGTGGGGGGGGTAGTAGGAACACTGAAGCTTTCTTT	CAWSGGGSRNTEAFF
17	.	.	TRBV15	TRBJ1-1	TGTGCCACCAGCAGAGATTTAGGGGCAAACTTGAACACTGAAGCTTTCTTT	CATSRDLGANLNTEAFF
15	.	.	TRBV5-4	TRBJ1-1	TGTGCCAGCAGCTTGGGCGCAGGGAGGAACACTGAAGCTTTCTTT	CASSLGAGRNTEAFF